This T cell receptor (beta chain) came from a study of spatial heterogeneity in lung cancer. Stated time point: sample taken at primary tumor resection. Whole RNA, isolated from tumor, nontumor lung or frozen PBMC, was sequenced without prior sorting. This clonotype has ten or more counts. TCRdb reprocessed the 5' RACE reads via MiXCR and lists one record per CDR3 protein. The data show over 10,000 distinct CDR3 sequences, less than 15% seen once. Germline lookup yields CDR1 DFQATT and CDR2 SNEGSKA (reference sequence). The CDR3 has 15 amino acids. Trimming at V came to 6 bases and at J to 3 bases, leaving 4 bases not matched to a gene.

The chain employs TRBV20-1 and TRBJ2-1; TRBD2 aligns across 14 bases. The sequencing here drew on PBMCs, taken at surgery. The TCR originated in a male donor with early-stage non-small cell lung cancer. CDR3 amino acids: CSARTSGGYYNEQFF. The CDR3 DNA reads TGCAGTGCGAGGACTAGCGGGGGGTACTACAATGAGCAGTTCTTC.